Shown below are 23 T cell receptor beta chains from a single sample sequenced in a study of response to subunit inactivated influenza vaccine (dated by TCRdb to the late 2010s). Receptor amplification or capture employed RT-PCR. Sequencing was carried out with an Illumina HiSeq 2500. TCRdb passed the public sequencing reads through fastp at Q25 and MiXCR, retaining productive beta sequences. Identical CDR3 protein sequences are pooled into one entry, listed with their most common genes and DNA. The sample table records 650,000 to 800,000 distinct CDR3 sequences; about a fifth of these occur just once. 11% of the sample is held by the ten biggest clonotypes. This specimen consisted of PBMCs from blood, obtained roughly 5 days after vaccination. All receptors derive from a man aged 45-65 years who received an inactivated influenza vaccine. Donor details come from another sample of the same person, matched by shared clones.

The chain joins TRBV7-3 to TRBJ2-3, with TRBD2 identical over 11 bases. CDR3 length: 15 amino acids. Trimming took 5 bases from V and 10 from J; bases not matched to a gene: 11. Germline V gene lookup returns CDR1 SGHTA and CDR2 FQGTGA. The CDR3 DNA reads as TGTGCCAGCAGCCCATCCGGGACTAGCGGCACTGCGCAGTATTTT. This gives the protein CASSPSGTSGTAQYF.

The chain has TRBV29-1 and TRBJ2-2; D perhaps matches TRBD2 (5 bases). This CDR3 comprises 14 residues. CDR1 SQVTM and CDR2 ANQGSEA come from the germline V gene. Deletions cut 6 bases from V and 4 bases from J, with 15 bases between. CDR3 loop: CSVGIHEVTGELFF. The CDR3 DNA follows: TGCAGCGTCGGGATTCATGAGGTCACCGGGGAGCTGTTTTTT.

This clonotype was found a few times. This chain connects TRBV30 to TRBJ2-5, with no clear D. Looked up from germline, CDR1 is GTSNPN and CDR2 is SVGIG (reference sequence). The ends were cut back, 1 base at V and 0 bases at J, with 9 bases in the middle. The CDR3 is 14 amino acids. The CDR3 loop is CAWSGWGDQETQYF. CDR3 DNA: TGTGCCTGGAGTGGGTGGGGTGACCAAGAGACCCAGTACTTC.

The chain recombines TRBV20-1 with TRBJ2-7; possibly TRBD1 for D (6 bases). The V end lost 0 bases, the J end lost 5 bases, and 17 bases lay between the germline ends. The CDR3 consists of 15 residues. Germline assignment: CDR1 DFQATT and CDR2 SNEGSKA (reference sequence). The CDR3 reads CSARDRRQGRDEQYF. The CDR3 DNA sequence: TGCAGTGCTAGAGATCGTCGCCAGGGGCGCGACGAGCAGTACTTC.

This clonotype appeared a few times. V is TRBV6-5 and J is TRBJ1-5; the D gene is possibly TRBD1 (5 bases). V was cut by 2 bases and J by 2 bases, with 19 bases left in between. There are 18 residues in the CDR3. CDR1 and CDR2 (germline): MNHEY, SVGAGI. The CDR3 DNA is TGTGCCAGCAGTTACGAGGGGCAATCGGCCTTGGGCAATCAGCCCCAGCATTTT. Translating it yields CASSYEGQSALGNQPQHF.

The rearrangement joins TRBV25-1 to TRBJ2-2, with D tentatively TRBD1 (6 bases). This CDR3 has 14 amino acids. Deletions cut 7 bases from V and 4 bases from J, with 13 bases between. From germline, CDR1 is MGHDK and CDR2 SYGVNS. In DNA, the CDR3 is TGTGCCAGCACGCAGGACAGATCCACCGGGGAGCTGTTTTTT. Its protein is CASTQDRSTGELFF.

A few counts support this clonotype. The CDR3 is CASSEDRVMNTEAFF. In DNA, the CDR3 is TGTGCCAGCAGTGAGGACAGGGTAATGAACACTGAAGCTTTCTTT. V is TRBV12-3 or TRBV12-4 and J is TRBJ1-1; 8 positions match TRBD1. CDR3 length equals 15 residues. The ends lost 5 bases at V and 0 bases at J; junction bases unmatched: 5.

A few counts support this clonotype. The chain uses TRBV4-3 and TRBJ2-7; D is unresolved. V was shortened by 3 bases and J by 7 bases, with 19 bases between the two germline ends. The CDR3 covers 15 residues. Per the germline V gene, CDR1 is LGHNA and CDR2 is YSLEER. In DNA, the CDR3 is TGCGCCAGCAGCCAGTACTACCTATTACGGTTTGAGCAGTACTTC. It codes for CASSQYYLLRFEQYF.

The CDR3 region is CASSSEGAGNTIYF. In DNA, the CDR3 is TGTGCCAGCAGTTCCGAAGGCGCTGGAAACACCATATATTTT. The J gene is TRBJ1-3, the V gene TRBV12-3 or TRBV12-4; D not resolved. This CDR3 has 14 amino acids. V was pared by 4 bases and J by 2 bases, with 9 bases between.

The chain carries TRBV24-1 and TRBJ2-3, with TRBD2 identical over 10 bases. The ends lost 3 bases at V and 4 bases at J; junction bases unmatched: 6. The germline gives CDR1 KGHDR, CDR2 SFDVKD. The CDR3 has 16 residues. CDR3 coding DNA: TGTGCCACCAGTGATCCGCTAGCGGGAGCGGCAGATACGCAGTATTTT. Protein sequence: CATSDPLAGAADTQYF.

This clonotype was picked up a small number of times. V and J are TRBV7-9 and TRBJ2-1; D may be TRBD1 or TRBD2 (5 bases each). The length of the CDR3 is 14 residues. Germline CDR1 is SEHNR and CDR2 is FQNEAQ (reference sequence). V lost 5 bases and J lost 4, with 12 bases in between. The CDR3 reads CASSLTGLYNEQFF. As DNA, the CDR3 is TGTGCCAGCAGCCTCACGGGGCTGTACAATGAGCAGTTCTTC. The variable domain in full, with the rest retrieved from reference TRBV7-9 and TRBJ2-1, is DTGVSQNPRHKITKRGQNVTFRCDPISEHNRLYWYRQTLGQGPEFLTYFQNEAQLEKSRLLSDRFSAERPKGSFSTLEIQRTEQGDSAMYLCASSLTGLYNEQFFGPGTRLTVL.

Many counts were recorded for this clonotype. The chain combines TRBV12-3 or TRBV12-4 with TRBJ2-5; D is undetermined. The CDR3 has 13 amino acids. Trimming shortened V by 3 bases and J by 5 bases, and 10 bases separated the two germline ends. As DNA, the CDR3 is TGTGCCAGCAGTTTTACCCAAAGGGAGACCCAGTACTTC. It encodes CASSFTQRETQYF.

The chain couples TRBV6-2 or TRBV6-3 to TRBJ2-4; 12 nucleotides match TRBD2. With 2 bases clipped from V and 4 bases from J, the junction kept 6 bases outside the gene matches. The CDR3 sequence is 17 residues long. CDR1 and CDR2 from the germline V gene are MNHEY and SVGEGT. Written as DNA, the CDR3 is TGTGCCAGCAGTTACCCAGGACTAGCGGGGCAAAAAAACATTCAGTACTTC. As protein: CASSYPGLAGQKNIQYF.

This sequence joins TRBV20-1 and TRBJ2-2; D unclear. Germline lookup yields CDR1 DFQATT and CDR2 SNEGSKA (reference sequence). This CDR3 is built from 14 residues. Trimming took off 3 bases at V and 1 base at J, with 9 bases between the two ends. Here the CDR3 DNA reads TGCAGTGCTAGGTTTCTCGTGAACACCGGGGAGCTGTTTTTT. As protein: CSARFLVNTGELFF.

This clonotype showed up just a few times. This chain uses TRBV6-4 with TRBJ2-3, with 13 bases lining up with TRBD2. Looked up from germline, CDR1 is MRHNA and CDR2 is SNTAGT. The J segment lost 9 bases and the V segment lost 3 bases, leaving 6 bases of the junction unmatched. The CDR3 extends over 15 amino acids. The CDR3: CASSETSGGPTTQYF. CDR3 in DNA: TGTGCCAGCAGTGAGACTAGCGGGGGGCCCACCACGCAGTATTTT.

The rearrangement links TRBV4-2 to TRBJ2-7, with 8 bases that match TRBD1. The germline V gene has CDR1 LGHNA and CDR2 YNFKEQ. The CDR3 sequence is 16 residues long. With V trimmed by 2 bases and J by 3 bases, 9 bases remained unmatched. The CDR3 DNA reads TGTGCCAGCAGCCAATCACCTCAGGGGGCTATCTACGAGCAGTACTTC. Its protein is CASSQSPQGAIYEQYF.

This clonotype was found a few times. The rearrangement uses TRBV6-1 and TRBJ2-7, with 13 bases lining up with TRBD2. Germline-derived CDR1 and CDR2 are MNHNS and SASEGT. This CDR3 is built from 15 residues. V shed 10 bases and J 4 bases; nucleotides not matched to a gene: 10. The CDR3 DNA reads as TGTGCCACCTCCCCGCGGACTAGCGGGAGTTACGAGCAGTACTTC. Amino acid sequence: CATSPRTSGSYEQYF.

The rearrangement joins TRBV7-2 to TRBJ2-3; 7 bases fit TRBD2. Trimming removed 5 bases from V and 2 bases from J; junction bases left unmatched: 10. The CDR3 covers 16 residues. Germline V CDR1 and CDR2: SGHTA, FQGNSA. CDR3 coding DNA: TGTGCCAGCAGCCCCTCGGCGGGACTAAACACAGATACGCAGTATTTT. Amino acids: CASSPSAGLNTDTQYF.

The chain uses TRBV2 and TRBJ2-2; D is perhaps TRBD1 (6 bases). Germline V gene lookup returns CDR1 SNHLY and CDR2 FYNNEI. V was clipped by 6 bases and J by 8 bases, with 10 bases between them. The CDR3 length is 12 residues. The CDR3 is CASSRGGGELFF. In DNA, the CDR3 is TGTGCCAGCAGCAGAGGGGGTGGGGAGCTGTTTTTT.

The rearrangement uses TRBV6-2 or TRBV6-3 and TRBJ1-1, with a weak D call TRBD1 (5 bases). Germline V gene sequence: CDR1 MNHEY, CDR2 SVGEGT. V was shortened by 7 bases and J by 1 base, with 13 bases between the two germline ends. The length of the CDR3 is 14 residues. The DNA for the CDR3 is TGTGCCAGCACCCCGGGGGGGACGAACACTGAAGCTTTCTTT. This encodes CASTPGGTNTEAFF.

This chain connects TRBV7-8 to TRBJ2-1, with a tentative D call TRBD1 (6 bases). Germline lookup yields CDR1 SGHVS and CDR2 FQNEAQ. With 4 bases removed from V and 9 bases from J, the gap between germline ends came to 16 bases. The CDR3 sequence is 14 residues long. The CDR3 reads CASSSLDWGLEQFF. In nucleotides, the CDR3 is TGTGCCAGCAGCTCACTCGACTGGGGGCTTGAGCAGTTCTTC.

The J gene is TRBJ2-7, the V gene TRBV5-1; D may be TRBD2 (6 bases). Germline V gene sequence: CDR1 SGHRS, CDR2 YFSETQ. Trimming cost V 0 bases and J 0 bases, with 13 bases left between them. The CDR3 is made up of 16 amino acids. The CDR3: CASSLAERGISYEQYF. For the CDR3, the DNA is TGCGCCAGCAGCTTGGCCGAACGGGGGATCTCCTACGAGCAGTACTTC.

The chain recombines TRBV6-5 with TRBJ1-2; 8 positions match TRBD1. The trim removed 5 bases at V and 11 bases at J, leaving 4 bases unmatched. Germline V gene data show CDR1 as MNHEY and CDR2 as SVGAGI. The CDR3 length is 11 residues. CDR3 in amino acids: CASSGQGTYTF. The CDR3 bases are TGTGCCAGCAGTGGACAGGGCACTTACACCTTC.